Shown below are 15 T cell receptor beta chains from a single sample sequenced in a study of cytomegalovirus exposure and HLA in healthy donors. PCR was performed using 60 Vbeta and 13 Jbeta primers. Profiled with immunoSEQ multiplex PCR; TCRdb holds only in-frame clones, not every one. The top ten hold about 2.1% of the sample, which has 150,000 or so clones, roughly 84% seen once. The sample was PBMCs. The source of these receptors is a man aged 18-30 years in good health and CMV-seropositive.

The chain couples TRBV5-1 to TRBJ1-3; possible D gene TRBD1, 5 bases. This CDR3 comprises 15 residues. Trimming removed 0 bases from V and 2 bases from J, with 9 bases in between. Germline V gene sequence: CDR1 SGHRS, CDR2 YFSETQ. CDR3 region: CASSLDQGTGNTIYF. The DNA of the CDR3 is TGCGCCAGCAGCTTGGATCAGGGAACTGGAAACACCATATATTTT.

Only one count was recorded for this clone. V is TRBV1 and J is TRBJ1-2. TRBV1 is annotated as a pseudogene. This CDR3 comprises 12 residues. The DNA of the CDR3 is TGCACCAGCAGCCAAGTTTTCTCTGGCTACACCTTC. Amino acid sequence: CTSSQVFSGYTF.

The chain is built from TRBV13 and TRBJ1-2, with TRBD1 matching 10 bases. CDR1 and CDR2 from the germline V gene are PRHDT and FYEKMQ (reference sequence). The junction had 3 bases not matched to a gene; V was cut back by 5 bases and J by 6 bases. The CDR3 contains 13 residues. CDR3 sequence: CASSGQGGDGYTF. Written as DNA, the CDR3 is TGTGCCAGCAGCGGACAGGGGGGGGATGGCTACACCTTC.

V gene TRBV9 combines with J gene TRBJ2-3, with TRBD2 identical over 8 bases. V dropped 0 bases and J dropped 0; count of bases not matched to a gene: 6. The CDR3 runs 17 residues. The V gene's germline CDR1 is SGDLS and CDR2 YYNGEE. In DNA form, the CDR3 reads TGTGCCAGCAGCGTAGGCTGGAGCGGGGGCAGCACAGATACGCAGTATTTT. Amino acid sequence: CASSVGWSGGSTDTQYF.

As concerns this clone: A junction end diverges from the germline sequence, so it may reflect a read error. This sequence joins TRBV9 and TRBJ1-1; possible D gene TRBD1, 6 bases. Germline CDR1 SGDLS, CDR2 YYNGEE. The CDR3 loop spans 13 amino acids. The CDR3 sequence is CARRGTGNTEAFF. CDR3 nucleotides: TGTGCCCGCAGGGGCACCGGCAACACTGAAGCTTTCTTT.

V and J are TRBV7-9 and TRBJ1-4, with 7 bases aligning to TRBD1. Per the germline V gene, CDR1 is SEHNR and CDR2 is FQNEAQ (reference sequence). V shed 5 bases, J shed 1 base, and the junction held 7 bases outside the gene matches. This CDR3 region has 16 residues. The CDR3, as DNA: TGTGCCAGCAGCACTAACAGGGGTTTAACTAATGAAAAACTGTTTTTT. This translates into CASSTNRGLTNEKLFF.

V and J are TRBV18 and TRBJ1-2, with D perhaps matching TRBD1 (5 bases). The CDR3 is made up of 14 amino acids. V lost 0 bases to trimming and J lost 3 bases, with 8 bases between them. Germline values: CDR1 KGHSH, CDR2 LQKENI. The CDR3 nucleotides are TGTGCCAGCTCACCACCGAGCAGGGACTATGGCTACACCTTC. Translating it yields CASSPPSRDYGYTF.

The gene calls are TRBV5-1 and TRBJ2-2; TRBD1 agrees at 8 bases. The CDR3 length is 15 residues. The trim removed 4 bases at V and 0 bases at J, leaving 2 bases unmatched. Germline loops: CDR1 SGHRS, CDR2 YFSETQ. The CDR3 DNA reads as TGCGCCAGCAGCGAGGGACAGGCGAACACCGGGGAGCTGTTTTTT. It translates to CASSEGQANTGELFF. The variable domain in full, completed from reference TRBV5-1 and TRBJ2-2, reads KAGVTQTPRYLIKTRGQQVTLSCSPISGHRSVSWYQQTPGQGLQFLFEYFSETQRNKGNFPGRFSGRQFSNSRSEMNVSTLELGDSALYLCASSEGQANTGELFFGEGSRLTVL.

This clone appeared a few times. The chain carries TRBV28 and TRBJ2-3; tentatively, D is TRBD2 (7 bases). Trimming pared 7 bases from V and 4 bases from J, leaving 18 bases between. CDR3 length: 15 residues. In germline, CDR1 is MDHEN, CDR2 SYDVKM. The chain's CDR3 is CASTNPGGRSDTQYF. The CDR3 DNA sequence: TGTGCCAGCACCAACCCGGGGGGCCGCTCAGATACGCAGTATTTT.

The chain employs TRBV5-1 and TRBJ1-6; 8 nucleotides line up with TRBD1. The V gene end was trimmed by 4 bases and the J gene end by 7 bases; junction bases not matched to a gene: 7. The CDR3 is 15 residues long. CDR1 and CDR2 (germline): SGHRS, YFSETQ. The CDR3 protein is CASSEGQGGNSPLHF. In nucleotides, the CDR3 is TGCGCCAGCAGCGAAGGACAGGGAGGGAATTCACCCCTCCACTTT.

This sequence joins TRBV18 and TRBJ1-1; unclear D gene. Looked up from germline, CDR1 is KGHSH and CDR2 is LQKENI. The length of the CDR3 is 13 residues. Trimming cost V 3 bases and J 1 base, with 6 bases left between them. CDR3: CASSPSANTEAFF. CDR3 nucleotide sequence: TGTGCCAGCTCACCGAGCGCGAACACTGAAGCTTTCTTT.

This chain joins TRBV7-7 and TRBJ2-3, with 8 bases matching TRBD1. The germline gives CDR1 SSHAT, CDR2 FNYEAQ (reference sequence). CDR3 length: 15 amino acids. Germline trimming cut 5 bases from V and 3 bases from J; bases unmatched to any gene: 7. CDR3 DNA sequence: TGTGCCAGCAGCCGTACAGGGGGAGCAACAGATACGCAGTATTTT. Its translation: CASSRTGGATDTQYF.

This sequence joins TRBV7-2 and TRBJ1-1, with TRBD1 identical over 9 bases. The length of the CDR3 is 17 residues. The germline gives CDR1 SGHTA, CDR2 FQGNSA. After removal of 5 bases from V and 0 bases from J, the junction contained 10 bases not matched to a gene. This chain's CDR3 is CASSLQGAFSVNTEAFF. In DNA, the CDR3 is TGTGCCAGCAGCCTACAGGGGGCCTTTAGTGTGAACACTGAAGCTTTCTTT. The variable domain in full, completed from reference TRBV7-2 and TRBJ1-1, reads GAGVSQSPSNKVTEKGKDVELRCDPISGHTALYWYRQSLGQGLEFLIYFQGNSAPDKSGLPSDRFSAERTGGSVSTLTIQRTQQEDSAVYLCASSLQGAFSVNTEAFFGQGTRLTVV.

There are a few counts of this clone. This sequence joins TRBV6-1 and TRBJ2-5, with a possible D match to TRBD1 (5 bases). CDR1 MNHNS and CDR2 SASEGT come from the germline V gene. V was clipped by 6 bases and J by 0 bases, with 11 bases between them. This CDR3 has 14 amino acids. The CDR3 sequence: CASSNGAYQETQYF. For the CDR3, the DNA is TGTGCCAGCAGCAATGGGGCGTACCAAGAGACCCAGTACTTC.

The J gene is TRBJ1-1, the V gene TRBV4-3; 7 nucleotides line up with TRBD1. The germline V gene has CDR1 LGHNA and CDR2 YSLEER. This CDR3 region has 17 residues. V gave up 4 bases and J gave up 2 bases; unmatched junction bases: 13. CDR3 residues: CASSPRGGGGSNTEAFF. The CDR3 DNA reads as TGCGCCAGCAGCCCAAGGGGCGGAGGGGGCAGTAACACTGAAGCTTTCTTT.